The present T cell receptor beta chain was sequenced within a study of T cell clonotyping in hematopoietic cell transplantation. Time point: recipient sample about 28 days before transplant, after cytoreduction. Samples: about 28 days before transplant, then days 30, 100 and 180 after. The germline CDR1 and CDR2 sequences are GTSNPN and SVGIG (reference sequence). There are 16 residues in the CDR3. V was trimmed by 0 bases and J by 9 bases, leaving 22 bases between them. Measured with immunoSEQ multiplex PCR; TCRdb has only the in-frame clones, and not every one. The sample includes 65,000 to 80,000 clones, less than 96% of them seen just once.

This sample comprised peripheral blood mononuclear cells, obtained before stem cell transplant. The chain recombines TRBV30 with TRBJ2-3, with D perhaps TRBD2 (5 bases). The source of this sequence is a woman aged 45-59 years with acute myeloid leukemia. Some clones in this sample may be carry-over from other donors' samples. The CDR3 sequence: CAWSVRSGANTPTQYF. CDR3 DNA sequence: TGTGCCTGGAGTGTACGGAGCGGAGCAAATACCCCGACGCAGTATTTT.